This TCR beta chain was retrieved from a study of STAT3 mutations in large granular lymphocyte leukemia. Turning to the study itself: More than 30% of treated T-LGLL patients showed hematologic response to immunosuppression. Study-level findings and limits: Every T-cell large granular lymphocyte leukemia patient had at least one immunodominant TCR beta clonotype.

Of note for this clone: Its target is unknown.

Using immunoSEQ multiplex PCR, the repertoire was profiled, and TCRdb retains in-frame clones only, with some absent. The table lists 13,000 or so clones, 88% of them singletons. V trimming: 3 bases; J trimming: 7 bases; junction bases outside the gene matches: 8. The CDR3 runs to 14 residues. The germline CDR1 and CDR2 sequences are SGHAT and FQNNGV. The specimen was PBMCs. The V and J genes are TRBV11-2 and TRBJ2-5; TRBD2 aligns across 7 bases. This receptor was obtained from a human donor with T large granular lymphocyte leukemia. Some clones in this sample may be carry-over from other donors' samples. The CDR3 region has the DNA TGTGCCAGCAGCTTCCTAGGCAGGGAGGGGACCCAGTACTTC. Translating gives CASSFLGREGTQYF.